Below, one T cell receptor beta chain is given with its context. What antigen it recognizes has not been identified. Base qualities are not at hand, and no much larger clone is one base apart. Receptor amplification or capture employed PCR. Sequencing took place on an Illumina HiSeq 2500. To reduce PCR and sequencing biases, unique molecular identifiers were built into the TCR beta cDNA libraries. Roughly 0.5 million cDNA molecules were obtained per 1 to 10 million input T cells, so each molecule approximated one T cell. The same protocol used for the earlier healthy control dataset was applied to prepare and sequence the patient libraries. Samples belonging to the same batch were prepared together, multiplexed and sequenced on a shared HiSeq lane. Under the source paper's analysis protocol: Raw barcoded reads were processed with MIGEC, discarding single-read molecular identifier groups before consensus assembly and CDR3 extraction. Clonotype tables were post-analysed with VDJtools, normalizing diversity by down-sampling all datasets to the smallest sample size. To correct batch-related cross-sample contamination, repertoire overlap clustering matched CDR3 amino acid sequences but not nucleotide sequences. Using fastp at Q25 and MiXCR, TCRdb reprocessed the public reads and kept productive beta chains. Each entry merges the rows of one CDR3 protein and shows their most common DNA and genes. The V and J calls follow TCRdb's processing rather than the paper's. Here the sample has hundreds of thousands of distinct CDR3 sequences; 39% occur a single time. Clones ranked in the top ten supply under 9% of the sample.

At the junction V is shortened by 7 bases and J by 4 bases, with 13 bases in between. Its CDR3 holds 13 amino acids, cysteine through phenylalanine. The kept DNA is CDR3 alone, 39 bases in frame from the first base. This sample is drawn from a study of post-analysis software for immune sequencing data (dated by TCRdb to the mid-2010s). Describing the broader study: The recorded disease courses included relapsing-remitting, secondary progressive and progressive-relapsing multiple sclerosis, and some patients had no subtype annotation. A subset of samples was prepared in parallel using single-end sample barcoding, then pooled and co-amplified after Illumina adapter ligation. Patient repertoires were compared against roughly 12 previously published healthy control repertoires from donors aged roughly 6 to 28 years.

TCR beta repertoires were profiled from peripheral blood of more than ten young patients with multiple sclerosis to demonstrate the VDJtools post-analysis software. The multiple sclerosis patients were children and adolescents between roughly 6 and 17 years of age. Broad study findings and their caveats: Direct clustering with F measure showed strong co-clustering of samples prepared in the same batch, prompting a batch-effect correction. Compared with controls, multiple sclerosis patients had significantly lower normalized Chao1 diversity, a finding suggesting substantial peripheral T-cell clonal expansion. The control group was slightly older than the multiple sclerosis patient group. A few TRBV segments, including TRBV5-6, TRBV5-1 and TRBV20-1, were significantly more frequent in patients than controls.

The sequence came from a girl aged 2-10 years with multiple sclerosis. Here the chain combines TRBV12-3 or TRBV12-4 and TRBJ1-2, with no confident D gene call. Sample: blood. The nucleotide sequence is TGTGCCAGCACCCGACGTTCGAGCTATGGCTACACCTTC. Its translation reads: CASTRRSSYGYTF.